This T cell receptor beta chain was sequenced in a study of T-cell reconstitution after alpha-beta-depleted transplantation in children. Overall study findings and caveats: The study reportedly traced alpha-beta T cells about two months after transplant to several hundred expanded graft clones. In some patients, recipient T cells and intrathymic progenitors surviving conditioning explained high day-60 diversity. T cells produced anew were the main source of T-cell counts and diversity one year after transplant.

V was clipped by 6 bases and J by 7 bases, with 9 bases between them. This CDR3 region has 11 residues. Using unique molecular identifiers, the investigators prepared the TCRbeta library. Each CDR3 protein gets one entry after TCRdb re-called the PCR reads with MiXCR. Found here are some 150,000 distinct CDR3 sequences, about 8.8% of them singletons; the top ten hold 18%. This clonotype was counted ten times or more. Its antigen is undetermined. The specimen was PBMCs, mostly from graft donor cells, collected 180 days after TCRalphabeta/CD19-depleted stem cell transplant. This receptor was obtained from a female patient aged 2-9 years who had a stem cell transplant for congenital amegakaryocytic thrombocytopenia, so the T cells may come from the graft donor. The V and J genes are TRBV12-3 or TRBV12-4 and TRBJ1-2, with TRBD1 as a possible D gene (6 bases). CDR3 loop: CASSNRAGYTF. In DNA form, the CDR3 reads TGTGCCAGCAGCAACAGGGCTGGCTACACCTTC.